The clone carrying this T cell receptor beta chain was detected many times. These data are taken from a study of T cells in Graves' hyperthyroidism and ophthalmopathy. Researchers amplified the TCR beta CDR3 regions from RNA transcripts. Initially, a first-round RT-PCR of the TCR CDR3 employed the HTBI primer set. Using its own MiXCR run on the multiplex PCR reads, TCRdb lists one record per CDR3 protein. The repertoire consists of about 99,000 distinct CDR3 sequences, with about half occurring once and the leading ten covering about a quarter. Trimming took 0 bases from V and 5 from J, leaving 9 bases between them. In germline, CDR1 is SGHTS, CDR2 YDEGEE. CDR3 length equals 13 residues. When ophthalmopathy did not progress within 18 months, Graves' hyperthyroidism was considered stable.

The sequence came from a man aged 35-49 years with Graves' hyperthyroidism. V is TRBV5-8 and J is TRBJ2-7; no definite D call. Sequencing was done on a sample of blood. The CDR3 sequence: CASSLEYNHEQYF. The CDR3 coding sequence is TGTGCCAGCAGCTTGGAGTACAACCACGAGCAGTACTTC.